This T cell receptor (beta chain) was sequenced during a study of cytomegalovirus exposure and HLA in healthy donors. PCR amplification relied on 60 Vbeta primers (plus 13 Jbeta primers). The data were produced by immunoSEQ multiplex PCR, yet TCRdb's version contains in-frame clones alone and is incomplete. The table includes hundreds of thousands of clones, about three quarters detected once. The CDR3 is made up of 14 amino acids. Trimming cost V 5 bases and J 2 bases; bases outside gene matches: 3. Germline-derived CDR1 and CDR2 are SGHAT and FQNNGV. The chain has TRBV11-2 and TRBJ1-2; 9 bases are shared with TRBD1. This sequence originates from a woman aged 55-70 years in good health and CMV-seropositive. The sequenced sample consisted of PBMCs. The CDR3 DNA reads as TGTGCCAGCAGCCCAGGACAGGGGAACTATGGCTACACCTTC. It yields the protein CASSPGQGNYGYTF.